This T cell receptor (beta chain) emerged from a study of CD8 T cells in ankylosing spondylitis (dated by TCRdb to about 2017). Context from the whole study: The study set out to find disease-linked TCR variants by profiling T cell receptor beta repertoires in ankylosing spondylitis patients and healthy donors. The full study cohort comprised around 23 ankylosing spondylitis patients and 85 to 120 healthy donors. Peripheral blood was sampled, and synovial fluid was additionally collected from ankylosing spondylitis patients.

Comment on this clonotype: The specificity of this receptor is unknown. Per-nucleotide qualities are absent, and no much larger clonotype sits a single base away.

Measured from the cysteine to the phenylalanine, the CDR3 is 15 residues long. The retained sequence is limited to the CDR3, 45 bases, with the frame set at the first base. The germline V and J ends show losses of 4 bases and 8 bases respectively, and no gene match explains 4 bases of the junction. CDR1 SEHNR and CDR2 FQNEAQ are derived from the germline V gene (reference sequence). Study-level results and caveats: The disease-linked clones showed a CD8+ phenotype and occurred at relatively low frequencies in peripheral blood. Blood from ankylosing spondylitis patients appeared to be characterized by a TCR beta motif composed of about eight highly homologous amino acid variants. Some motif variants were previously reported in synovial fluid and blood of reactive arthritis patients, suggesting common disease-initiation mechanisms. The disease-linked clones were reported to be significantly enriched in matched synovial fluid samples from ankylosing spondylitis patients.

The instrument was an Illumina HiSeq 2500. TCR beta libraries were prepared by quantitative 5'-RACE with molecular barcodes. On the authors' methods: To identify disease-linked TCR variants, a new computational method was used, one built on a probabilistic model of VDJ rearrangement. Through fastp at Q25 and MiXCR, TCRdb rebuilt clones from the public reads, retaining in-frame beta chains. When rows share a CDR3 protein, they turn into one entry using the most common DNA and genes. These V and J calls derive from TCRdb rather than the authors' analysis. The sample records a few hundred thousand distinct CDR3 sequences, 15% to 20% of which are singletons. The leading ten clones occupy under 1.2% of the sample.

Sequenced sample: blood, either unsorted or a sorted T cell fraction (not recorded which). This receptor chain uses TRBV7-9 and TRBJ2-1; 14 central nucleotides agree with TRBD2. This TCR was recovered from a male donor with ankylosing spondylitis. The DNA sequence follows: TGTGCCAGCAGCTCACTGGGACTAGCGGGAGATGAGCAGTTCTTC. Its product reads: CASSSLGLAGDEQFF.